This entry describes one T cell receptor (beta chain). In germline, CDR1 is DFQATT, CDR2 SNEGSKA (reference sequence). V gave up 0 bases and J gave up 3 bases, with 15 bases separating them. The CDR3 has 16 amino acids. The entry originates in a study of early T cells in non-severe SARS-CoV-2 infection. Study-wide background: Sequencing used unsorted whole-blood bulk RNA, so chains lack pairing.

TCRdb used MiXCR to reprocess the 5' RACE reads, holding one entry per CDR3 protein. This table has tens of thousands of distinct CDR3 sequences, approximately 15% appearing once. This receptor was identified in an adult who was a healthcare worker with PCR-confirmed SARS-CoV-2 infection or an uninfected control (not recorded which). The sample was whole blood, taken at baseline. V gene TRBV20-1 combines with J gene TRBJ1-5; D is perhaps TRBD1 (5 bases). The CDR3: CSARDGGETFNQPQHF. The CDR3 DNA reads TGCAGTGCTAGAGATGGGGGGGAAACGTTCAATCAGCCCCAGCATTTT.